This TCR beta chain was captured by sequencing in a study of blood T cells in healthy people across ages. Broader study findings: Unknown donor CMV status possibly confounded expanded clonotype changes.

V lost 3 bases and J 4 bases, leaving 12 bases between the germline ends. The CDR3 covers 14 residues. The germline V gene encodes CDR1 SNHLY and CDR2 FYNNEI. Comment on this clonotype: Antigen unknown.

Using a J-beta primer mix together with a sample-barcoded 5' primer, a second PCR was run for roughly 6 to 12 cycles. TCRdb re-called the 5' RACE reads with MiXCR, one entry per CDR3 protein. The table includes nearly 800,000 distinct CDR3 sequences, 56% detected once. Sequences were obtained from blood. The sequence was obtained from a man aged 40-49 years in good health. This chain connects TRBV2 to TRBJ1-1, with D uncertain. CDR3 bases: TGTGCCAGCAGTGAGAGGGTTGATGGCACTGAAGCTTTCTTT. It is translated as CASSERVDGTEAFF. The whole variable domain, filled in from reference TRBV2 and TRBJ1-1, reads EPEVTQTPSHQVTQMGQEVILRCVPISNHLYFYWYRQILGQKVEFLVSFYNNEISEKSEIFDDQFSVERPDGSNFTLKIRSTKLEDSAMYFCASSERVDGTEAFFGQGTRLTVV.